The rows below give T cell receptor beta chains drawn from one sample of a study of shared clonotypes between healthy human individuals. Sequencing was performed with immunoSEQ multiplex PCR; in TCRdb, only in-frame clones are kept and a portion is missing. The table records over 750,000 clones, about 97% of them present only once. The specimen was naive CD8+ T cells sorted from blood. These receptors were collected from a man aged 25-45 years in good health. Each CDR3 is given with its conserved first and last residue. A D gene is named only where the DNA matches it firmly. Size tells how often a clone was seen (once, few, many) or the class of an expanded clone, and some rows leave it out.

>TRBD1|TRBJ2-7|.|TRBV10-3
CAISESRTGGPYEQYF
TGTGCCATCAGTGAGTCGAGGACAGGGGGTCCCTACGAGCAGTACTTC
>TRBD1|TRBJ1-5|.|TRBV6-6
CASSYSISGGDQPQHF
TGTGCCAGCAGTTACTCGATTTCAGGGGGAGATCAGCCCCAGCATTTT
>TRBD2|TRBJ2-3|.|TRBV9
CASSVVGGRGTDTQYF
TGTGCCAGCAGCGTAGTCGGCGGGAGAGGCACAGATACGCAGTATTTT
>TRBD2|TRBJ2-7|.|TRBV7-9
CASSPRVAGLPGDEQYF
TGTGCCAGCAGCCCCCGGGTAGCGGGGCTGCCGGGGGACGAGCAGTACTTC
>.|TRBJ2-1|.|TRBV6-5
CACASGAASYNEQFF
TGTGCCTGCGCGAGCGGAGCCGCCTCCTACAATGAGCAGTTCTTC
>.|TRBJ2-1|.|TRBV4-3
CASSQDFGYNEQFF
TGCGCCAGCAGCCAAGATTTCGGGTACAATGAGCAGTTCTTC
>.|TRBJ1-1|.|TRBV19
CASSIGAGPANTEAFF
TGTGCCAGTAGTATAGGAGCCGGGCCGGCCAACACTGAAGCTTTCTTT
>TRBD2|TRBJ2-2|once|TRBV4-1
CASSQDSLAGRTGELFF
TGCGCCAGCAGCCAAGATAGTCTAGCGGGACGCACCGGGGAGCTGTTTTTT
>.|TRBJ1-5|.|TRBV6-1
CASSEYWGHQPQHF
TGTGCCAGCAGTGAATATTGGGGTCATCAGCCCCAGCATTTT
>.|TRBJ2-7|.|TRBV5-1
CASSRQVDEQYF
TGCGCCAGCAGCCGCCAGGTAGACGAGCAGTACTTC
>.|TRBJ2-2|.|TRBV29-1
CSATNGDGNTGELFF
TGCAGCGCGACCAACGGCGATGGGAACACCGGGGAGCTGTTTTTT
>.|TRBJ2-7|.|TRBV7-2
CASRRLGVLRDYEQYF
TGTGCCAGCAGGCGTTTGGGGGTTCTCCGGGACTACGAGCAGTACTTC
>.|TRBJ2-1|.|TRBV9
CASSAGGSGEQFF
TGTGCCAGCAGCGCGGGGGGCTCGGGTGAGCAGTTCTTC
>.|TRBJ2-1|.|TRBV19
CASSLPGQYNEQFF
TGTGCCAGTAGTCTCCCGGGACAATACAATGAGCAGTTCTTC
>TRBD2|TRBJ2-1|.|TRBV7-9
CASSPPVGRAANEQFF
TGTGCCAGCAGCCCCCCGGTCGGGAGGGCCGCGAATGAGCAGTTCTTC
>.|TRBJ2-7|.|TRBV6-5
CASRTGQYYEQYF
TGTGCCAGCCGTACCGGGCAGTACTACGAGCAGTACTTC
>TRBD1|TRBJ2-7|.|TRBV6-1
CAGRDRDYEQYF
TGTGCCGGCCGGGACAGGGACTACGAGCAGTACTTC
>TRBD2|TRBJ2-2|.|TRBV4-3
CASSTRTSLFGELFF
TGCGCCAGCAGCACCCGGACTAGCTTATTCGGGGAGCTGTTTTTT
>.|TRBJ2-4|.|TRBV15
CATSREDGKNIQYF
TGTGCCACCAGCAGAGAGGATGGAAAAAACATTCAGTACTTC
>.|TRBJ1-3|.|TRBV27
CASSLSSTSGNTIYF
TGTGCCAGCAGTTTATCTTCCACCTCTGGAAACACCATATATTTT
>TRBD1|TRBJ2-7|.|TRBV27
CASSPDRGLHEQYF
TGTGCCAGCAGTCCAGACAGGGGTCTTCACGAGCAGTACTTC
>TRBD2|TRBJ2-1|.|TRBV7-9
CASSLSLAGHNEQFF
TGTGCCAGCAGCTTATCTCTAGCGGGGCACAATGAGCAGTTCTTC
>.|TRBJ1-4|.|TRBV7-9
CASSLAEGRGEKLFF
TGTGCCAGCAGCTTAGCCGAGGGCCGTGGTGAAAAACTGTTTTTT
>TRBD2|TRBJ2-3|.|TRBV7-9
CASSPQTSGSTDTQYF
TGTGCCAGCAGCCCCCAGACTAGCGGGAGCACAGATACGCAGTATTTT
>.|TRBJ2-5|.|TRBV5-8
CASSYPGYQETQYF
TGTGCCAGCAGCTACCCGGGCTACCAAGAGACCCAGTACTTC
>.|TRBJ2-7|.|TRBV21-1
CASSINDREAWGYEQYF
TGTGCCAGCAGCATCAATGACAGGGAAGCATGGGGCTACGAGCAGTACTTC
>TRBD1|TRBJ1-3|.|TRBV5-6
CASSFHFGQGAPSGNTIYF
TGTGCCAGCAGCTTCCATTTCGGGCAGGGGGCCCCTTCTGGAAACACCATATATTTT
>.|TRBJ2-1|.|TRBV11-2
CASSLEVFGGTYNEQFF
TGTGCCAGCAGCTTAGAAGTGTTCGGCGGTACCTACAATGAGCAGTTCTTC
>.|TRBJ2-7|.|TRBV5-4
CASRLYKLSPEQYF
TGTGCCAGCAGACTGTACAAATTGAGTCCTGAGCAGTACTTC
>.|TRBJ2-7|.|TRBV7-9
CASSSMYEQYF
TGTGCCAGCAGCTCCATGTACGAGCAGTACTTC
>.|TRBJ2-5|.|TRBV5-5
CASSLGYDQLQETQYF
TGTGCCAGCAGCTTGGGCTACGACCAGCTGCAAGAGACCCAGTACTTC
>.|TRBJ1-5|.|TRBV28
CASSLRAGGNQPQHF
TGTGCCAGCAGTTTAAGGGCGGGGGGCAATCAGCCCCAGCATTTT
>TRBD2|TRBJ2-1|.|TRBV7-9
CASSRLAGGLNEQFF
TGTGCCAGCAGCCGACTAGCGGGAGGGCTCAATGAGCAGTTCTTC
>.|TRBJ2-1|.|TRBV2
CASSRAVDYNEQFF
TGTGCCAGCAGTAGAGCGGTGGACTACAATGAGCAGTTCTTC
>.|TRBJ2-2|.|TRBV7-9
CASSPSQGTGELFF
TGTGCCAGCAGCCCCTCTCAAGGCACCGGGGAGCTGTTTTTT
>.|TRBJ1-2|.|TRBV10-3
CAISDFGSPGYTF
TGTGCCATCAGTGATTTCGGCAGTCCTGGCTACACCTTC
>.|TRBJ1-3|.|TRBV2
CASDRRGSSGNTIYF
TGTGCCAGCGACCGCCGGGGTAGTTCTGGAAACACCATATATTTT
>TRBD2|TRBJ2-3|.|TRBV11-2
CASSFGTSGDHTQYF
TGTGCCAGCAGCTTCGGGACTAGCGGGGACCATACGCAGTATTTT
>.|TRBJ2-7|.|TRBV7-9
CASSLVDRGRDEQYF
TGTGCCAGCAGCTTAGTTGATCGGGGACGGGACGAGCAGTACTTC
>.|TRBJ1-1|.|TRBV15
CATSRGNDEAFF
TGTGCCACCAGCAGAGGGAACGATGAAGCTTTCTTT
>TRBD1|TRBJ1-4|once|TRBV9
CASSATGGFSEKLFF
TGTGCCAGCAGCGCCACAGGGGGCTTCAGTGAAAAACTGTTTTTT
>.|TRBJ1-3|.|TRBV6-1
CASSEAILNRAGSSGNTIYF
TGTGCCAGCAGTGAAGCGATATTAAACCGGGCCGGCAGCTCTGGAAACACCATATATTTT
>TRBD2|TRBJ2-5|once|TRBV4-3
CASSQGTSGFETQYF
TGCGCCAGCAGCCAAGGGACTAGCGGTTTTGAGACCCAGTACTTC
>.|TRBJ2-7|.|TRBV5-5
CASSLNRVYEQYF
TGTGCCAGCAGCTTGAACAGGGTCTACGAGCAGTACTTC
>.|TRBJ2-1|.|TRBV23-1
CASSQSGAAIYNEQFF
TGCGCCAGCAGTCAATCGGGGGCAGCAATCTACAATGAGCAGTTCTTC
>.|TRBJ1-3|.|TRBV2
CASSEGHLRGNTIYF
TGTGCCAGCAGTGAGGGACATTTGAGAGGAAACACCATATATTTT
>.|TRBJ2-7|.|TRBV11-2
CASSLAPNYEQYF
TGTGCCAGCAGCTTAGCCCCCAACTACGAGCAGTACTTC
>.|TRBJ2-7|.|TRBV13
CASSLGQSKYF
TGTGCCAGCAGCTTAGGTCAGAGTAAGTACTTC
>TRBD2|TRBJ2-7|.|TRBV7-9
CASSFRTSGSPYEQYF
TGTGCCAGCAGCTTCCGGACTAGCGGGAGCCCCTACGAGCAGTACTTC
>TRBD2|TRBJ2-1|.|TRBV29-1
CSVGTSGSYEQFF
TGCAGCGTTGGGACTAGCGGGAGCTATGAGCAGTTCTTC
>TRBD2|TRBJ2-1|few|TRBV19
CASSTSRLAGLYNEQFF
TGTGCCAGTAGTACTTCGCGACTAGCGGGACTTTACAATGAGCAGTTCTTC
>.|TRBJ2-5|.|TRBV5-1
CASSILAGSGETQYF
TGCGCCAGCAGCATCCTGGCCGGGAGCGGTGAGACCCAGTACTTC
>.|TRBJ2-1|.|TRBV11-2
CASSLEGEQFF
TGTGCCAGCAGCTTAGAAGGTGAGCAGTTCTTC
>.|TRBJ2-2|.|TRBV27
CASSFVEGYGTGELFF
TGTGCCAGCAGTTTCGTGGAGGGATATGGCACCGGGGAGCTGTTTTTT
>TRBD1|TRBJ2-7|.|TRBV2
CASGGTGRVYEQYF
TGTGCCAGCGGGGGGACAGGGCGGGTCTACGAGCAGTACTTC
>TRBD2|TRBJ2-2|.|TRBV4-1
CASSQGLAGGTGELFF
TGCGCCAGCAGCCAGGGCCTAGCGGGCGGGACCGGGGAGCTGTTTTTT
>TRBD1|TRBJ2-3|few|TRBV5-7
CASSFRTGRTDTQYF
TGTGCCAGCAGCTTCCGGACAGGACGCACAGATACGCAGTATTTT
>TRBD1|TRBJ2-5|.|TRBV5-5
CASSLTTYWTGVVETQYF
TGTGCCAGCAGCTTGACCACCTACTGGACAGGGGTGGTCGAGACCCAGTACTTC
>.|TRBJ2-5|few|TRBV18
CASSPPPQETQYF
TGTGCCAGCTCACCGCCTCCCCAAGAGACCCAGTACTTC
>.|TRBJ1-2|once|TRBV27
CASSLKGRTNYGYTF
TGTGCCAGCAGTTTAAAAGGACGCACTAACTATGGCTACACCTTC